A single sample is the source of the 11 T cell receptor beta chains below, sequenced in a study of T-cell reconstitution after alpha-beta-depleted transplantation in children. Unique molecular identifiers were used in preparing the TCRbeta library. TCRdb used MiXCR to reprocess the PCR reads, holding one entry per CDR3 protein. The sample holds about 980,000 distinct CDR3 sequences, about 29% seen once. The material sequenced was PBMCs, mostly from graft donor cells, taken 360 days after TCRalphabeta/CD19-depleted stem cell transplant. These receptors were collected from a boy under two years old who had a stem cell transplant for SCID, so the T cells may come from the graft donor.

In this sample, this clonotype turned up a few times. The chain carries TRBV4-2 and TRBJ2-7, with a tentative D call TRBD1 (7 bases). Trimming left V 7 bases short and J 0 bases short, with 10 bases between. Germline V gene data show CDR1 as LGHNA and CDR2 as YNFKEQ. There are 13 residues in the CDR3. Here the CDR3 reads CASTQGGSYEQYF. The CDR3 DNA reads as TGTGCCAGCACCCAGGGGGGCTCCTACGAGCAGTACTTC.

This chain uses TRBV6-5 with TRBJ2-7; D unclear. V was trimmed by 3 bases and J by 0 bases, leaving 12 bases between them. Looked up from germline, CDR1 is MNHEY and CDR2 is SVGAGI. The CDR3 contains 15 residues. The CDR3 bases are TGTGCCAGCAGTTATGGAAACTCACCCTCCTACGAGCAGTACTTC. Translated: CASSYGNSPSYEQYF.

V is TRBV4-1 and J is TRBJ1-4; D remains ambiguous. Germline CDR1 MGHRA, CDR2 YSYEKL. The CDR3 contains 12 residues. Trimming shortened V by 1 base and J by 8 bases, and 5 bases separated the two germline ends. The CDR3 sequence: CASSQAGEKLFF. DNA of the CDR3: TGCGCCAGCAGCCAAGCGGGGGAAAAACTGTTTTTT.

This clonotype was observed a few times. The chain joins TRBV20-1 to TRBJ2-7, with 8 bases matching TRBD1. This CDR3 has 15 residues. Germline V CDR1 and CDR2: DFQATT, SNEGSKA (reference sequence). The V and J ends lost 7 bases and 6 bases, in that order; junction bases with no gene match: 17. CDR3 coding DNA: TGCAGTGTTTACGATGTCAGGGGGCCCCGGCGCGAGCAGTACTTC. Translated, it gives CSVYDVRGPRREQYF.

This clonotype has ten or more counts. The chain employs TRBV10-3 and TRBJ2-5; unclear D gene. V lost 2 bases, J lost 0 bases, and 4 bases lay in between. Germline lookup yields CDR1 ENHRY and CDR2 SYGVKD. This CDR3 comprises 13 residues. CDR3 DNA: TGTGCCATCAGTGAGCAGTACCAAGAGACCCAGTACTTC. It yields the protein CAISEQYQETQYF.

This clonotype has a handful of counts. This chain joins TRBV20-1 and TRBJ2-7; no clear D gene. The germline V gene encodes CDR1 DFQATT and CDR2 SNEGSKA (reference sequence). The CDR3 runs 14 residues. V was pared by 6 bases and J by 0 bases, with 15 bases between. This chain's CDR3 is CSATKSTASYEQYF. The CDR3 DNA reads TGCAGTGCGACAAAGTCTACAGCCTCCTACGAGCAGTACTTC.

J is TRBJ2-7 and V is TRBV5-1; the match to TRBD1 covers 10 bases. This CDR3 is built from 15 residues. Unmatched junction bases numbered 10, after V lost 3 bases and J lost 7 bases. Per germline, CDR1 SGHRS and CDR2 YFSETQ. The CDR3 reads CASSSGTGASTEQYF. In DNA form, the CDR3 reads TGCGCCAGCAGCTCCGGGACAGGGGCGTCTACGGAGCAGTACTTC.

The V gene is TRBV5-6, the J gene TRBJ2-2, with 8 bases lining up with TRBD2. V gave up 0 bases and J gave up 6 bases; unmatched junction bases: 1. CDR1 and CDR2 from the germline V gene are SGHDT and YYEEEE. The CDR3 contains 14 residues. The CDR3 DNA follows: TGTGCCAGCAGCTTGGTAGCGGGGCCCGGGGAGCTGTTTTTT. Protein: CASSLVAGPGELFF.

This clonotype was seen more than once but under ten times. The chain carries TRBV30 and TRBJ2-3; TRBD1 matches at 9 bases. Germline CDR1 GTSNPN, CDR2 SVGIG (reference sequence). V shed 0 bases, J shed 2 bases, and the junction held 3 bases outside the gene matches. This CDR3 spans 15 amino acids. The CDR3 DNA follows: TGTGCCTGGAGTGTAGGGACAGGGAACACAGATACGCAGTATTTT. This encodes CAWSVGTGNTDTQYF.

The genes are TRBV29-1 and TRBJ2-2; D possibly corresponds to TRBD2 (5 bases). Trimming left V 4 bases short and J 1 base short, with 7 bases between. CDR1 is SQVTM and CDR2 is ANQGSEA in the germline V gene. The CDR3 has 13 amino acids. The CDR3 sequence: CSVVRGNTGELFF. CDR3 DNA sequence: TGCAGCGTTGTTCGGGGGAACACCGGGGAGCTGTTTTTT.

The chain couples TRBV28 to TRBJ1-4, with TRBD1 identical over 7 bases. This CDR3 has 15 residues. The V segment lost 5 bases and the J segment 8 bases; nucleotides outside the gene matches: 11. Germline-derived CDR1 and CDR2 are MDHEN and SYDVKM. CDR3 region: CASSRQTGPGEKLFF. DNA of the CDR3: TGTGCCAGCAGTCGCCAGACAGGGCCGGGGGAAAAACTGTTTTTT.